These 2 T cell receptor beta chains came from one sample sequenced in a study of blood T cell repertoires in COVID-19. The protocol was immunoSEQ multiplex PCR, while the TCRdb copy is restricted to in-frame clones and leaves out a portion. The data contain about 400,000 clones, roughly 91% of them singletons. The sequencing input was PBMCs or T cells enriched from blood (not recorded which). These receptors all stem from a woman aged 30 to 39 who had recovered from COVID-19.

This clone was recorded only once. The chain recombines TRBV19 with TRBJ2-2; D not certain. The CDR3 covers 12 residues. V lost 7 bases and J lost 6, with 9 bases in between. Germline CDR1 reads LNHDA; CDR2 reads SQIVND (reference sequence). This CDR3 is CASTLPPGELFF. The CDR3 DNA sequence: TGTGCCAGTACCCTCCCCCCCGGGGAGCTGTTTTTT.

V gene TRBV3-1 (or the pseudogene TRBV3-2) combines with J gene TRBJ1-5; tentative D call: TRBD1 (5 bases). The CDR3 runs 16 residues. The V gene's germline CDR1 is LGHDT and CDR2 YNNKEL (reference sequence). Deletions cut 4 bases from V and 5 bases from J, with 18 bases between. CDR3 nucleotides: TGTGCCAGCAGCCCCAAACGAGGGAGGGGCGATCAGCCCCAGCATTTT. This gives the protein CASSPKRGRGDQPQHF.